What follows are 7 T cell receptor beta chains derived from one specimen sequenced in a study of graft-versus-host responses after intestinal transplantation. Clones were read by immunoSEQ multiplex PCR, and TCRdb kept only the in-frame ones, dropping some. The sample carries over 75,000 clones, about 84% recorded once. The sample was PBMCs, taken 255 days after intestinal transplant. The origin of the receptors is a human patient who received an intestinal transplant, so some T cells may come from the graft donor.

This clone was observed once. CDR3 loop: CASSPATGLGGELFF. In DNA form, the CDR3 reads TGTGCCAGCAGCCCCGCTACAGGGTTGGGCGGGGAGCTGTTTTTT. The chain uses TRBV7-9 and TRBJ2-2; possibly TRBD1 for D (6 bases). V lost 5 bases to trimming and J lost 7 bases, with 17 bases between them. The CDR3 runs 15 residues. Germline V gene data show CDR1 as SEHNR and CDR2 as FQNEAQ (reference sequence).

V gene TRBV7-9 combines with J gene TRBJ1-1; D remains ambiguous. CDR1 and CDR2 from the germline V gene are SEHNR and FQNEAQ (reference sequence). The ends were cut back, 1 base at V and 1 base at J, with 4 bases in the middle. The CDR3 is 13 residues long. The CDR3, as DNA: TGTGCCAGCAGCTTAGACCGGAACACTGAAGCTTTCTTT. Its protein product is CASSLDRNTEAFF.

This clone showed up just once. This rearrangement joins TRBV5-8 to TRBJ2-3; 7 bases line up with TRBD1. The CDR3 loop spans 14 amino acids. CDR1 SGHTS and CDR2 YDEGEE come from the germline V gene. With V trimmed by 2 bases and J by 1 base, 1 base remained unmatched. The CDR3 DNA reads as TGTGCCAGCAGCTTTGACAGGGGCACAGATACGCAGTATTTT. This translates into CASSFDRGTDTQYF.

The CDR3 sequence is CARGDTGYNEQFF. The CDR3 DNA sequence: TGTGCCAGGGGGGACACAGGGTACAATGAGCAGTTCTTC. This chain joins TRBV2 and TRBJ2-1; weak D call: TRBD1 (6 bases). CDR1 and CDR2 (germline): SNHLY, FYNNEI. The CDR3 runs to 13 residues. The ends were cut back, 9 bases at V and 4 bases at J, with 13 bases in the middle.

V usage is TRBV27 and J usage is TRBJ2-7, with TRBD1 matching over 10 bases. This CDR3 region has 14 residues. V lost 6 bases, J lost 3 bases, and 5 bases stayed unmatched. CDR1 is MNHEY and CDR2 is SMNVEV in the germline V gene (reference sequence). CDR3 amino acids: CASRRGQGHYEQYF. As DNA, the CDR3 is TGTGCCAGCAGACGGGGACAGGGGCACTACGAGCAGTACTTC.

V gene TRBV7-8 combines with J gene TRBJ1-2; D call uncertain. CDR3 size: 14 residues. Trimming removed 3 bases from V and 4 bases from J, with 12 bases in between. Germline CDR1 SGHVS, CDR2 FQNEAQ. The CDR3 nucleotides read TGTGCCAGCAGCTTCGTAGCGGGTTTCTATGGCTACACCTTC. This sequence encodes CASSFVAGFYGYTF.

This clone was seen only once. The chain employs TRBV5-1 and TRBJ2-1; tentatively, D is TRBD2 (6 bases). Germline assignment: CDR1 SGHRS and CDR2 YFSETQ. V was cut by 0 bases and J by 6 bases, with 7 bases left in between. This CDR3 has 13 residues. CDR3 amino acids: CASSLAGGNEQFF. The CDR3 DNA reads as TGCGCCAGCAGCTTGGCCGGGGGCAATGAGCAGTTCTTC.